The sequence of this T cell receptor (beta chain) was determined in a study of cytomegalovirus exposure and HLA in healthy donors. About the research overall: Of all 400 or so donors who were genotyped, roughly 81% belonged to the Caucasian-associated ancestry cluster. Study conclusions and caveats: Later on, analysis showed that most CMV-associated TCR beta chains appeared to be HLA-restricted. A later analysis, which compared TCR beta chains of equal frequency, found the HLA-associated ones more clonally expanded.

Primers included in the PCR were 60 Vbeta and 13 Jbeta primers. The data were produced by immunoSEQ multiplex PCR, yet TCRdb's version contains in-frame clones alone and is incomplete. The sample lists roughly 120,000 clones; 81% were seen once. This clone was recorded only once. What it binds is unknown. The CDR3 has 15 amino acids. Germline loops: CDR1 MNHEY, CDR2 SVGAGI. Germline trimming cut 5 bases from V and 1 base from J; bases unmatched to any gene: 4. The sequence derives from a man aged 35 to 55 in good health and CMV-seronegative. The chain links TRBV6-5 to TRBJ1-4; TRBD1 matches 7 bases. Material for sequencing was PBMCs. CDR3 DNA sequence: TGTGCCAGCAGTATGAACAGGGGAACTAATGAAAAACTGTTTTTT. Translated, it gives CASSMNRGTNEKLFF.